A single T cell receptor (beta chain) is shown here with its context. Per germline, CDR1 SGHAT and CDR2 FQDESV (reference sequence). The V and J ends lost 3 bases and 6 bases respectively, with 11 bases between them. CDR3 length: 13 residues. The record originates from a study of OX40 agonist ivuxolimab in advanced cancers. The assay was immunoSEQ multiplex PCR, and TCRdb's table has in-frame clones only and misses some. The sample lists approximately 46,000 clones; roughly three quarters were seen once. This chain joins TRBV11-1 and TRBJ1-2; a weak D match, TRBD1 (5 bases). Source: CD4+ or CD8+ T cells sorted from blood, taken in a trial of the OX40 agonist ivuxolimab. The source is an adult with an advanced solid tumor such as melanoma, head and neck, liver or kidney cancer. The CDR3 loop is CASSFWGSDGYTF. CDR3 in DNA: TGTGCCAGCAGCTTTTGGGGGTCCGATGGCTACACCTTC.